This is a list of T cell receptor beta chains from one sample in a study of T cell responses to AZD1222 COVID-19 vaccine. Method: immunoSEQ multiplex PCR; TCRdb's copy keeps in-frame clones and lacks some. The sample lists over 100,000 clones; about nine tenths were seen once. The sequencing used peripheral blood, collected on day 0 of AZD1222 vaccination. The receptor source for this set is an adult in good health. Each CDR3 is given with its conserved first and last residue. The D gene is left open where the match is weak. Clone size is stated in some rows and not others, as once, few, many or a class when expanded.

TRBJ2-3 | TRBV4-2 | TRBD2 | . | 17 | TGTGCCAGCAGCCAATCTATAGCGGGGGGTACCACAGATACGCAGTATTTT | CASSQSIAGGTTDTQYF
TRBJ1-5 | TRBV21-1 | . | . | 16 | TGTGCCAGCAGCAAAGGGGAGGACAGGGGAAATCAGCCCCAGCATTTT | CASSKGEDRGNQPQHF
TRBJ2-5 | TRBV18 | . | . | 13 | TGTGCCAGCTCATGGCAGGGTCCCGAGACCCAGTACTTC | CASSWQGPETQYF
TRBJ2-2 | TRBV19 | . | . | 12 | TGTGCCAGTAATGAAGAGGGAGGGGAGCTGTTTTTT | CASNEEGGELFF
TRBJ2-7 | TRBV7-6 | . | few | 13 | TGTGCCAGCAGCCCCGGACCTAACTACGAGCAGTACTTC | CASSPGPNYEQYF
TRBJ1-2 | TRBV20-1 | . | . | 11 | TGCAGTGCTCCTCCGCTGGAGGGCTACACCTTC | CSAPPLEGYTF
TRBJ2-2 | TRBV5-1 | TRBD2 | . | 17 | TGCGCCAGCAGCTTGAGATACCGGGAGGGAAACACCGGGGAGCTGTTTTTT | CASSLRYREGNTGELFF
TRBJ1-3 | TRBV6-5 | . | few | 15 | TGTGCCAGCAGTTACTCCGGGGGTGGTGGAAACACCATATATTTT | CASSYSGGGGNTIYF
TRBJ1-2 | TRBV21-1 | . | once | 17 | TGTGCCAGCAGCAAATTCCTCGCCCTATTGGGCCCCTATGGCTACACCTTC | CASSKFLALLGPYGYTF
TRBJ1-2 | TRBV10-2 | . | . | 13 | TGCGCCAGCAGAGGGACGGCTAACTATGGCTACACCTTC | CASRGTANYGYTF
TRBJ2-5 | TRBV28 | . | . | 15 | TGTGCCAGCAGTTTTCCCGAAGGGGGACAAGAGACCCAGTACTTC | CASSFPEGGQETQYF
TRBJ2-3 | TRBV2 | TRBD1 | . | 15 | TGTGCCAGCAGTGACCGACAGGGGGCCACAGATACGCAGTATTTT | CASSDRQGATDTQYF
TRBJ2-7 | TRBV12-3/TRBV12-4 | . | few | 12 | TGTGCCAGCACCCCAGATACCCACGAGCAGTACTTC | CASTPDTHEQYF
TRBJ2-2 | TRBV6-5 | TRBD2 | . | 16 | TGTGCCAGCAGTTCCTCCGGGACTACTAACACCGGGGAGCTGTTTTTT | CASSSSGTTNTGELFF
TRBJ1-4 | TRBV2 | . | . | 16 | TGTGCCAGCAGTGATTGGGGGGACCCCGCCAATGAAAAACTGTTTTTT | CASSDWGDPANEKLFF
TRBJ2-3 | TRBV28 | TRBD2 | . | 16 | TGTGCCAGCAGCCTTACTAGCGGGGGCGCAGTAGATACGCAGTATTTT | CASSLTSGGAVDTQYF
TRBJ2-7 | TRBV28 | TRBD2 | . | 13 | TGTGCCAGCATGAGCGGGGATTCCTACGAGCAGTACTTC | CASMSGDSYEQYF
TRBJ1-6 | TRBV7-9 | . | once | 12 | TGTGCCAGCGACTCAGTCAATTCACCCCTCCACTTT | CASDSVNSPLHF
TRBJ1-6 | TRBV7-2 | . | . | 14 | TGTGCCAGCAGCTTAGGTCGGACTCCCTCACCCCTCCACTTT | CASSLGRTPSPLHF